This TCR beta chain was identified in a study of spatial heterogeneity in lung cancer. Study-level information: Raw-read counts averaged over ten per unique TCR and UMI combination.

On each TCR cDNA molecule, a unique molecular identifier was present. TCRdb re-analysed the 5' RACE reads in MiXCR, keeping a single row per CDR3 protein. The sample has tens of thousands of distinct CDR3 sequences, roughly 12% seen once; the top ten hold 4.6%. Concerning this clonotype: Its matching antigen is unknown.

Study-level findings and limits: More often at tumor resection than at routine follow-up, ubiquitous expanded tumor TCRs were detected in the blood.

Time point indicated: sample taken at primary tumor resection. Whole RNA came from tumor, nontumor lung or frozen PBMC and was sequenced without being sorted. The donors were 55 to 85 patients with non-small cell lung cancer that was early-stage and untreated. V gave up 2 bases and J gave up 5 bases; unmatched junction bases: 12. The germline CDR1 and CDR2 sequences are MNHEY and SMNVEV (reference sequence). The CDR3 is made up of 17 amino acids. The origin of this receptor is a male donor with early-stage non-small cell lung cancer. V and J are TRBV27 and TRBJ2-1; 7 bases align to TRBD2. The specimen was PBMCs, collected at surgery. CDR3 bases: TGTGCCAGCAGTTTACCCCCTTCCAGCCGGGGGGACAATGAGCAGTTCTTC. It yields the protein CASSLPPSSRGDNEQFF.